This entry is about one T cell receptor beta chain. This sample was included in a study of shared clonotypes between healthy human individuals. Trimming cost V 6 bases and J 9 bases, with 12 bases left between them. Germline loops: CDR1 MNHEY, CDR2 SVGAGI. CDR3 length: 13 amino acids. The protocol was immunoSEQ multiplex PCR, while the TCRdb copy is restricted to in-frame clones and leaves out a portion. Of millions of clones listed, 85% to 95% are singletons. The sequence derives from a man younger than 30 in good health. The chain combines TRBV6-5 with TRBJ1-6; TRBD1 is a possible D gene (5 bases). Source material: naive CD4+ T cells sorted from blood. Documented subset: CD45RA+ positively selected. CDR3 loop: CASSRDPSSPLHF. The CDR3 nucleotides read TGTGCCAGCAGCCGGGACCCGAGTTCACCCCTCCACTTT.